This T cell receptor beta chain was documented in a study of cytomegalovirus exposure and HLA in healthy donors (dated by TCRdb to 2016 to 2017). For the wider study: According to an earlier analysis of several hundred of the donors, about 180 million T cells yielded 100 million or so unique TCR beta sequences and approximately 300 Gb of sequence data. An early release that covered more than 550 HLA-typed donors contained approximately 300 gigabases of sequencing data and roughly 84 million unique TCR sequences. Of the 300 to 450 genotyped donors, around 81% fell in the genetic ancestry cluster associated with self-reported Caucasian donors. The study aimed to test whether signatures of past pathogen exposure could be identified by cataloging public T cell receptors. The T cell repertoires of around 670 subjects were profiled by immunosequencing and related to cytomegalovirus serostatus. In addition to the first cohort of 666 subjects, a separate validation cohort of 120 different subjects was used. High-throughput TCR immunosequencing, statistical association of individual TCRs with disease status, and machine learning were combined to predict cytomegalovirus infection status. In a later analysis, previously published TCR beta repertoires from 670 or so donors were re-analyzed and high-resolution HLA genotyping was added so that TCR occurrence patterns could be studied. The later analysis used no new phenotypic data to find candidate immune exposures, relying instead on TCR beta sequences and their occurrence across donors. An earlier analysis of around 640 of the donors used high-throughput TCR beta sequencing to judge whether each TCR beta V gene segment behaved as functional or pseudogenic. Donor age, sex, ethnicity and CMV serostatus were compiled together with the repertoire data. A later genetic analysis used genome-wide SNP genotypes for about three fifths of the 666 donors, treating that subset as a discovery cohort. All discovery cohort repertoires had been generated using a single sequencing platform. Class I and class II HLA loci were covered by the typing at four-digit resolution. Typing coverage differed by locus: A, B, C, DRB1 and DQB1 were typed in roughly 620-640 donors, DQA1 in approximately 520, DPA1 in roughly 590, and DPB1 in 472. Because of strong linkage in the cohort, five DR-DQ haplotypes were treated as single units for association and clustering. On average, roughly 200,000 unique TCR beta nucleotide sequences were sequenced per donor among 398 genotyped donors of the cohort, with roughly 19% of those sequences being non-productive. General findings and caveats noted by the study authors: In a later analysis, TCR association rates were found to vary across HLA loci, with the most associated TCRs seen for DRB1 alleles and the fewest for HLA-C alleles. The only immune exposure information available for the cohort was CMV serostatus. In this cohort, only TCR beta chains were sequenced, and detectable features were limited by the absence of alpha or paired-chain data. In a later genetic analysis, a missense DCLRE1C variant was associated with V-gene and J-gene trimming of TCR beta chains, and the association was replicated in an independent cohort. The classifier was reported to diagnose cytomegalovirus status with high specificity and sensitivity in both the original and validation cohorts. Sequencing depth was assumed to be roughly uniform across donors in the presence/absence analyses, though that assumption may not hold. In vitro tests confirmed that a few of the cytomegalovirus-associated TCR beta chains recognize cytomegalovirus antigens. In a later genetic analysis, fewer N-insertions in productive TCRs were reported among donors in an Asian-associated ancestry cluster than the roughly 700-donor mean. The study gave a list of some 150 TCR beta chains associated with cytomegalovirus. According to the authors, the approach could potentially be generalized to other disease states and immunological phenotypes. A further reported finding was that TCR beta sequences accurately predicted the HLA-A and HLA-B alleles for most subjects in the first cohort. In a later analysis, some 18,000 TCR beta sequences were associated with specific HLA alleles at a false discovery rate of 0.05. The sequencing pipeline was judged likely to have produced a cluster of highly shared sequence variants as a technical artifact. Assigning TCR associations to individual alleles was difficult when HLA alleles, especially DR and DQ, strongly co-occurred. Most TCR sequences were observed very rarely across donors, whereas some public TCRs were present in many individuals. Because HLA typing was unavailable for some donors at each locus, only the typed subset was used in association tests. A later analysis reported that several top co-occurrence clusters appeared linked to parvovirus B19, influenza, CMV and Epstein-Barr virus. The earlier analysis of approximately 540 of the donors excluded about 16 rarely observed V segments, including chromosome 9 orphons, because counts were too low. Some IMGT-functional V segments, including TRBV6-2 and TRBV6-3, could not be told apart with the 87-base-pair reads, so those segments were excluded. In an earlier analysis of about 600 of the donors, most TCR beta V segments appeared in productive rearrangements about 87% or about 30% of the time, broadly matching IMGT annotations. Correlated functional status among segregating V segments might reflect linkage disequilibrium, but an unknown experimental factor could not be ruled out. Most CMV-associated TCR beta chains appeared to be HLA-restricted in a later analysis, and the HLA associations seemed to be driven largely by CMV exposure. A later analysis found that HLA-associated TCR beta chains were more clonally expanded and had lower generation probabilities than equally common non-associated chains.

Library prep was done by the immunoSEQ multiplex PCR assay. For the multiplex PCR, a mixture combining 60 forward primers for TCR Vbeta segments and 13 reverse primers for TCR Jbeta segments was used. The CDR3 region of rearranged TCR beta genes was amplified from genomic DNA by a multiplex PCR assay. The Illumina HiSeq System was used to sequence the amplified TCR beta libraries as 87-base-pair reads. In the original analysis: Across the 500 to 750 repertoires, a later analysis counted roughly 77 million unique TCR beta chains, some 11 million of which were shared by at least two donors. To remove PCR and sequencing errors, raw reads were error-corrected and collapsed into unique sequences using a nearest-neighbor algorithm that merged closely related sequences. Alignment of CDR3 sequences to IMGT reference sequences was used to assign V, D and J gene segments. Each retained sequence needed at least a six-nucleotide match to both a V gene segment and a J gene segment. A rearrangement counted as productive if the CDR3 had no stop codons and remained in frame with V and J, and every other rearrangement counted as non-productive. Following IMGT convention, CDR3 was defined as the stretch from the second conserved V-encoded cysteine to the conserved J-encoded phenylalanine. The earlier analysis of 500 to 750 of the donors excluded any sequence lacking an unambiguous match to a single V gene segment. An earlier analysis of several hundred of the donors called V segments functional above 56.7% productive rearrangements and segregating when the between-donor standard deviation exceeded 5%. A statistical classification framework was built to diagnose cytomegalovirus status from the catalog of TCR beta chain sequences. V and J gene assignment, in a later analysis, came from comparing TCR nucleotide sequences with IMGT/GENE-DB human TR gene sequences. The TCRdist pipeline was used in a later analysis to assign CDR3 sequences and most-parsimonious VDJ recombination scenarios. In a later analysis, every TCR beta chain was defined by the combination of its CDR3 amino acid sequence and its V-gene family, and reads without a unique V-gene family were dropped. As a way to deal with suspected cross-contamination and a sequencing artifact, a later analysis dropped 450 to 700 nucleotide sequences that were highly shared and had low generation probability. A later analysis calculated a clonal expansion index for each public chain from normalized within-repertoire ranks of inferred template counts. Generation probabilities in a later analysis came from a VDJ recombination model fitted to out-of-frame rearrangements, and those results were checked against IGoR. Hypergeometric tests were used in a later analysis to score TCR-TCR, TCR-HLA and TCR-CMV co-occurrence, with a repertoire-size bias correction applied to the TCR pairs. A later analysis estimated false discovery rates by permuting HLA or CMV assignments 20 times. In a later analysis, co-occurring TCRs were grouped with DBSCAN, and TCRdist sequence similarity was added when clustering was performed within HLA-allele-positive subsets. Co-occurrence clustering excluded repertoires with fewer than 30,000 or more than 120,000 public chains, plus five with anomalous nucleotide sharing. This is the immuneACCESS table as TCRdb keeps it, with only in-frame sequences that have V and J called. A part of the clones is gone; compared with another copy, unresolved V genes explain less than half, and the rest is unexplained. V, J and clone size are taken as reported in that table, and D and trimming were inferred from the DNA itself. For this sample there are around 140,000 clones; approximately 90% appear just once. About 5% of the sample belongs to the ten largest clones.

In the germline V gene (reference sequence), CDR1 corresponds to PRHDT and CDR2 to FYEKMQ. The CDR3 numbers 15 residues from cysteine through phenylalanine. Only the CDR3 portion is preserved as DNA: 45 bases, with reading frame beginning at the first base. Trimming takes 2 bases off V and 4 bases off J; junction bases not matched to a gene: 7. Details on this clone: Its antigen target is currently unknown. The input lacks base qualities; no much larger clone sits a single base away.

The cohort was made up of approximately 670 healthy bone marrow donors. At the time of sampling, every cohort member was nominally healthy, though immune exposures that went unrecorded were likely present. The donor was CMV seronegative and was included in the group of approximately 350 seronegative cohort members. A peripheral blood sample was collected from each donor, and TCR beta sequencing was performed on peripheral blood mononuclear cells. The Qiagen DNeasy Blood Extraction Kit was used to extract genomic DNA from the blood cell samples. The rearrangement joined TRBV13 to TRBJ2-7; TRBD1 aligns with 8 central bases. Sequencing was performed on PBMCs. The receptor was derived from a woman aged 25 to 39 in good health and CMV-seronegative. The CDR3 loop reads CASSLSDRDRYEQYF. The nucleotides are TGTGCCAGCAGCTTATCGGACAGGGATCGATACGAGCAGTACTTC.